This TCR beta chain is from a study of T cell responses to AZD1222 COVID-19 vaccine. Study-wide results and limits: Repertoire sampling occurred only after the peak T cell response.

To note about this clone: Antigen specificity is unknown.

Sequencing used immunoSEQ multiplex PCR; TCRdb keeps in-frame clones, though not all of them. The table includes tens of thousands of clones, 80% detected once. This CDR3 contains 15 residues. The V gene end was trimmed by 3 bases and the J gene end by 0 bases; junction bases not matched to a gene: 6. In germline, CDR1 is SGHRS, CDR2 YFSETQ. The sequence was obtained from an adult who received the AZD1222 COVID-19 vaccine. The chain has TRBV5-1 and TRBJ2-7, with TRBD1 matching over 7 bases. The sample here was peripheral blood, taken 28 days after the second AZD1222 dose. CDR3 sequence reads: CASSWGQLDSYEQYF. CDR3 nucleotide sequence: TGCGCCAGCAGCTGGGGACAGCTAGACTCCTACGAGCAGTACTTC.